The present T cell receptor (beta chain) was sequenced within a study of Tregs in tolerant kidney transplant recipients. Some clones are missing from TCRdb's copy, which holds only in-frame ones; the method was immunoSEQ multiplex PCR. The table shows about 56,000 clones, with about 86% occurring only once. This clone was found once. The CDR3 sequence is 15 residues long. The germline CDR1 and CDR2 sequences are GTSNPN and SVGIG (reference sequence). The V and J ends lost 0 bases and 1 base respectively, with 7 bases between them. Specimen: CD4+ T cells from blood. The source is a human donor in good health. The chain has TRBV30 and TRBJ2-6; unclear D gene. CDR3 nucleotide sequence: TGTGCCTGGAGTGTGTGGAGTTCTGGGGCCAACGTCCTGACTTTC. It codes for CAWSVWSSGANVLTF.